The entry below describes one T cell receptor beta chain. The antigen remains unidentified. Clones were sequenced by immunoSEQ multiplex PCR, and TCRdb holds only the in-frame ones, with some missing. This table holds 81,000 or so clones, roughly 93% found once. This record comes from a study of graft-versus-host responses after intestinal transplantation. Overall study: The recipients all started with anti-thymocyte globulin induction and then took tacrolimus and steroids for roughly three years.

Study-wide findings and caveats: Clonal ratios of graft-versus-host to host-versus-graft in allografts were high for patients exhibiting graft-donor T cell macrochimerism. Recipient marrow contained GvH clones, some of which appeared first in ileum or blood. Levels of circulating GvH clones at their peak were associated with early post-transplant HvG declines.

V shed 2 bases, J shed 4 bases, and the junction held 6 bases outside the gene matches. Looked up from germline, CDR1 is LGHNA and CDR2 is YNFKEQ. CDR3 length: 15 amino acids. The receptor comes from a human donor who was the organ donor for an intestinal transplant. V usage is TRBV4-2 and J usage is TRBJ2-5; 8 nucleotides agree with TRBD1. The sequenced sample was unstimulated CD8+ T cells sorted from spleen or lymph node cells, obtained before transplant. Written as DNA, the CDR3 is TGTGCCAGCAGCCAACAACTCGGACAGGGAGAGACCCAGTACTTC. This gives the protein CASSQQLGQGETQYF.